These 13 T cell receptor beta chains share one sample of origin, sequenced in a study of T-cell memory formation after mild COVID-19. TCRdb reanalysed the 5' RACE reads using MiXCR and keeps one entry per CDR3 protein. The sample contains about 270,000 distinct CDR3 sequences, under 20% of which appear only once. The sequenced material came from PBMCs or a T cell subset sorted from them (not recorded which). The receptors come from a man between 18 and 29 years old who had mild COVID-19 (a few samples of this study predate the infection). Cell type and time point are not known.

The rearrangement uses TRBV12-3 or TRBV12-4 and TRBJ1-2; a possible D gene is TRBD1 (5 bases). Between the trimmed V and J ends, which lost 2 bases and 0 bases, there was a span of 10 bases. The CDR3 is 15 amino acids. The CDR3 nucleotides read TGTGCCAGCAGTTTACGGCAGGGAGCTAACTATGGCTACACCTTC. It translates to CASSLRQGANYGYTF.

A few counts support this clonotype. The chain has TRBV4-3 and TRBJ2-7, with a tentative D call TRBD1 (6 bases). CDR1 and CDR2 from the germline V gene are LGHNA and YSLEER. The CDR3 is made up of 14 amino acids. Deletions cut 0 bases from V and 7 bases from J, with 13 bases between. The CDR3 spells CASSQDLGAREQYF. CDR3 DNA: TGCGCCAGCAGCCAAGATTTGGGGGCACGGGAGCAGTACTTC.

This sequence joins TRBV9 and TRBJ1-1; D gene uncertain. The CDR3 loop spans 17 amino acids. CDR1 is SGDLS, CDR2 YYNGEE, per germline. Trimming cost V 0 bases and J 1 base, with 16 bases left between them. CDR3 DNA sequence: TGTGCCAGCAGCGTAGGGTTGGCCCGGAGAGAGAACACTGAAGCTTTCTTT. Translating it yields CASSVGLARRENTEAFF.

J is TRBJ2-5 and V is TRBV6-7; 11 positions match TRBD1. TRBV6-7 counts as an open reading frame of uncertain function. The CDR3 runs to 17 residues. V shed 2 bases and J 1 base; nucleotides not matched to a gene: 6. CDR3 sequence (DNA): TGTGCCAGCAGTTACATCCCGGGACAGGGGGTCCAAGAGACCCAGTACTTC. Amino acid sequence: CASSYIPGQGVQETQYF.

This clonotype has just a few counts. The rearrangement joins TRBV10-3 to TRBJ2-1; D is undetermined. The CDR3 loop spans 14 amino acids. Per germline, CDR1 ENHRY and CDR2 SYGVKD. The V and J ends lost 4 bases and 0 bases respectively, with 7 bases between them. CDR3 sequence: CAISAGPSYNEQFF. The CDR3 region has the DNA TGTGCCATCAGTGCGGGTCCCTCCTACAATGAGCAGTTCTTC.

This chain uses TRBV4-3 with TRBJ2-3; D uncertain. The CDR3 is 15 amino acids. V lost 1 base to trimming and J lost 8 bases, with 16 bases between them. The germline V gene has CDR1 LGHNA and CDR2 YSLEER. In DNA form, the CDR3 reads TGCGCCAGCAGCCAAGGTTTCAGGCGGCTAGGTACGCAGTATTTT. Its protein product is CASSQGFRRLGTQYF.

The gene calls are TRBV6-5 and TRBJ2-1, with unresolved D. From germline, CDR1 is MNHEY and CDR2 SVGAGI. CDR3 length: 12 residues. V was pared by 6 bases and J by 9 bases, with 12 bases between. The CDR3 DNA follows: TGTGCCAGCAGCTCCGCCTCGTCTGAGCAGTTCTTC. Translated, it gives CASSSASSEQFF.

This clonotype was seen repeatedly, ten times or more. V is TRBV12-3 or TRBV12-4 and J is TRBJ1-1; 7 bases match TRBD1. The junction had 5 bases not matched to a gene; V was cut back by 2 bases and J by 5 bases. The CDR3 loop spans 14 amino acids. CDR3 bases: TGTGCCAGCAGTTTAATGGCAGGGGGAACTGAAGCTTTCTTT. Residues: CASSLMAGGTEAFF.

This clonotype was counted only a few times. With a much larger clone just one base away, this may be a read error. The rearrangement links TRBV24-1 to TRBJ1-2; the match to TRBD1 covers 8 bases. This CDR3 spans 15 amino acids. The V segment lost 5 bases and the J segment 3 bases; nucleotides outside the gene matches: 7. Germline V lookup: CDR1 KGHDR, CDR2 SFDVKD. The CDR3 sequence is CATSVWTGSDYGYTF. The DNA for the CDR3 is TGTGCCACCAGTGTCTGGACAGGGTCCGACTATGGCTACACCTTC.

This chain links TRBV5-1 with TRBJ1-4; D call uncertain. The germline CDR1 and CDR2 sequences are SGHRS and YFSETQ. The CDR3 is made up of 14 amino acids. V lost 2 bases and J lost 8, with 13 bases in between. The CDR3 sequence is CASSLRSPDEKLFF. The DNA of the CDR3 is TGCGCCAGCAGCTTACGGTCGCCGGACGAAAAACTGTTTTTT.

In its sample, this clonotype was seen a few times. The V call is TRBV29-1, the J call TRBJ1-5; 9 bases line up with TRBD1. CDR3 length: 14 residues. J lost 5 bases, V lost 6 bases, and 8 bases had no gene match. Germline CDR1 and CDR2: SQVTM and ANQGSEA. The CDR3: CSVISGTGYQPQHF. CDR3 in DNA: TGCAGCGTGATTTCCGGGACAGGGTATCAGCCCCAGCATTTT.

The chain joins TRBV28 to TRBJ1-1; D uncertain. Looked up from germline, CDR1 is MDHEN and CDR2 is SYDVKM. The CDR3 spans 11 residues. V lost 2 bases and J lost 4, with 2 bases in between. CDR3 amino acids: CASSLITEAFF. CDR3 bases: TGTGCCAGCAGTTTAATCACTGAAGCTTTCTTT.

This clonotype was detected a few times. This sequence joins TRBV5-1 and TRBJ1-4; D gene ambiguous. Trimming shortened V by 2 bases and J by 0 bases, and 2 bases separated the two germline ends. The CDR3 consists of 13 residues. Per the germline V gene, CDR1 is SGHRS and CDR2 is YFSETQ. DNA of the CDR3: TGCGCCAGCAGCTTCTCAACTAATGAAAAACTGTTTTTT. It codes for CASSFSTNEKLFF.